This paragraph reports one T cell receptor beta chain. Its antigen remains unidentified. Germline CDR1 and CDR2: LNHNV and YYDKDF (reference sequence). V was cut by 4 bases and J by 0 bases, with 10 bases left in between. This CDR3 region has 16 residues. This record belongs to a study of T-cell memory formation after mild COVID-19. The wider study: Among the donors, TCR clusters were largely specific to each donor.

TCR alpha and TCR beta cDNA libraries carrying sample barcodes and UMIs were produced by 5'RACE using constant-segment primers. MiXCR, applied by TCRdb to the 5' RACE reads, yields one record per CDR3 protein. The sample includes about 110,000 distinct CDR3 sequences, 17% of them seen just once. Study findings and constraints: Prior to infection, memory already included some responding clones, suggesting cross-reactive memory joined. Clones that contracted from day 15 to 85 had balanced CD4/CD8; later expanders were CD4+ biased.

Sequencing was carried out using PBMCs or a T cell subset sorted from them (not recorded which). This chain uses TRBV15 with TRBJ1-6; D unresolved. The TCR sequence derives from an adult woman who had mild COVID-19 (a few samples of this study predate the infection). Cell type and time point are not known. The CDR3 loop reads CATSTEESSYNSPLHF. CDR3 nucleotide sequence: TGTGCCACCAGCACGGAGGAGAGCTCCTATAATTCACCCCTCCACTTT.